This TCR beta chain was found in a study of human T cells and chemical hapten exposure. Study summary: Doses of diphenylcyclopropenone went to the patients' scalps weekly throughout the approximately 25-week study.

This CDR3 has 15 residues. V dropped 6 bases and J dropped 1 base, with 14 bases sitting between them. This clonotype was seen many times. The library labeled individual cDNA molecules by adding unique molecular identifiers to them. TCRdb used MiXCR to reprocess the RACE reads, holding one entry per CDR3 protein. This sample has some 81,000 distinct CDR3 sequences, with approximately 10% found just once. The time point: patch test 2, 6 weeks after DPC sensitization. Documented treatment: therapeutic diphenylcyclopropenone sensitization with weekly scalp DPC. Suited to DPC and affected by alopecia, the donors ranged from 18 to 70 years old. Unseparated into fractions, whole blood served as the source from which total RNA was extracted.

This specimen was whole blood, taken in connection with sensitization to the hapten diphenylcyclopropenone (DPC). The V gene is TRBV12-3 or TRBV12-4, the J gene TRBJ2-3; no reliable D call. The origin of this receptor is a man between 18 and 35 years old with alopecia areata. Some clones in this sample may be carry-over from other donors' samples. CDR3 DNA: TGTGCCAGCAGCCCGAAACAGAGAGGCACAGATACGCAGTATTTT. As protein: CASSPKQRGTDTQYF.